This is a list of T cell receptor beta chains from one sample in a study of tumor and adjacent non-tumor tissue in lung cancer. Via MiXCR, TCRdb re-called the multiplex PCR reads, giving one row per CDR3 protein. The sample has around 120,000 distinct CDR3 sequences, 55% to 75% seen once. Sequencing was carried out using lung tumor tissue. These receptor sequences come from a man between 25 and 39 years old with non-small cell lung cancer. Each CDR3 is given with its conserved first and last residue. The D gene is left open where the match is weak. Clone size is shown for a subset of rows, as once, few, many or a class of expanded clone.

clone_size | j_call | d_call | v_call | cdr3_nt | cdr3_aa
few | TRBJ2-2 | TRBD1 | TRBV11-1 | TGTGTCAGTAGCCCAAGTCCACAGGGGACCGGGGAGCTGTTTTTT | CVSSPSPQGTGELFF
many | TRBJ2-3 | . | TRBV5-5 | TGTGCCAGCAGCGGCGGCCAGTTCACAGATACGCAGTATTTT | CASSGGQFTDTQYF
. | TRBJ2-5 | . | TRBV11-2 | TGTGCCAGGAGCTTAATCCCAGGGGGGGAGACCCAATACTTC | CARSLIPGGETQYF
. | TRBJ1-2 | . | TRBV7-2 | TGTGCCAGCAGCTTAGAGTCGGGTTGGGGCTACACCTTC | CASSLESGWGYTF
many | TRBJ1-4 | . | TRBV29-1 | TGCAGCGTTGATGCGGGGGGGGCTGGGGAAAAACTGTTTTTT | CSVDAGGAGEKLFF
. | TRBJ2-2 | . | TRBV11-2 | TGTGCCAGCACCTTAGGAGGGGCGCGGACCTGGGAGCTGATTTTT | CASTLGGARTWELIF
once | TRBJ2-1 | TRBD2 | TRBV11-2 | TGTGCCAGCAACCTGACTAGCATGGCGTCCTACAGTGAGCAGTTCTTC | CASNLTSMASYSEQFF
. | TRBJ2-1 | TRBD2 | TRBV10-1 | TGCGCCAGCAGCATAACGGGAGGGCCTGGTGAGCAATTCTTC | CASSITGGPGEQFF
. | TRBJ2-7 | TRBD2 | TRBV12-3/TRBV12-4 | TGTGTCAGCGGTGGGACTAGCGGAGGGGGCGAGCAGTACTTC | CVSGGTSGGGEQYF
. | TRBJ2-5 | TRBD2 | TRBV7-2 | TGTGCCAGCAGCTTAACGGGACTAGCGGGGAGGGAGACCCAGTACTTC | CASSLTGLAGRETQYF
medium-sized | TRBJ1-2 | . | TRBV11-1 | TGTGCCAGCAGCTTATCCCCGGTAGACGGCTACACCTTC | CASSLSPVDGYTF
once | TRBJ2-1 | . | TRBV11-3 | TGTGCCAGCCGTCCCACACCTGTCAATGAGCAGTTCTTC | CASRPTPVNEQFF
many | TRBJ2-7 | . | TRBV20-1 | TGCAGTGCTAGAGGGAGAGGAGTGGACTACGAGCAGTACTTC | CSARGRGVDYEQYF
few | TRBJ2-3 | TRBD2 | TRBV7-9 | TGTGCCAGCAGCTTGGGACGACTAGCGCTAGAAACAGATACGCAGTATTTT | CASSLGRLALETDTQYF
. | TRBJ2-7 | . | TRBV6-5 | TGTGCCAGCAGTTACGGAAGGGGTGGCTCCTACGGGCAGTACTTC | CASSYGRGGSYGQYF
. | TRBJ1-3 | TRBD1 | TRBV11-2 | TGTTCCAGCAGTTATGACAGGGCCGGAGACACCATATATTTT | CSSSYDRAGDTIYF
once | TRBJ2-1 | . | TRBV11-3 | TGTGCCAGTAGCATGCTGGACAGAGACAATGAGCAGTTCTTC | CASSMLDRDNEQFF
. | TRBJ2-5 | . | TRBV11-2 | TGTGACAGCAGCCCCCACGAGACCCAGTACTTC | CDSSPHETQYF
. | TRBJ2-6 | . | TRBV11-2 | TGTGCCAGCAGTTTAGTTGGGGCCCTTTATGGGGCCAACGTCCTGACTTTC | CASSLVGALYGANVLTF
few | TRBJ1-3 | . | TRBV12-3/TRBV12-4 | TGTGCCAGCAGTTTATGGACAGCCGGAAACACCATATATTTT | CASSLWTAGNTIYF
. | TRBJ2-1 | . | TRBV11-3 | TGTGCCAGCAGCCCCACACCTGACAATGAGCCGCTCTTC | CASSPTPDNEPLF
many | TRBJ1-5 | . | TRBV6-6 | TGTGCCAGCAGCCCTAGTGCGGTTAATAGCAATCAGCCCCAGCATTTT | CASSPSAVNSNQPQHF
. | TRBJ2-2 | . | TRBV12-3/TRBV12-4 | TGTGCCAGCAGTTTTGGGCAGGGTGGATTAACCGGGGAGCTGTTTTTT | CASSFGQGGLTGELFF
. | TRBJ2-3 | . | TRBV20-1 | TGTAGTGCTTGGACTGGGTGGGATACGCAGTATTTT | CSAWTGWDTQYF
many | TRBJ2-3 | . | TRBV20-1 | TGCAGTGCTAGGGGGGTGGCAAGCGCAGATACGCAGTATTTT | CSARGVASADTQYF
. | TRBJ2-1 | TRBD1 | TRBV29-1 | TGCAGCGCCGTCCCGGGACAGGGAACCCTCTTC | CSAVPGQGTLF
once | TRBJ2-7 | TRBD1 | TRBV6-1 | TGTGCCAGCGGTTTCTCGACAGGGATCCAAGACGAGCAGTACTTC | CASGFSTGIQDEQYF
. | TRBJ1-2 | TRBD1 | TRBV12-3/TRBV12-4 | TGTGCCTGCGGTAGGGGGACAGACTACAACTTC | CACGRGTDYNF
. | TRBJ1-3 | . | TRBV11-2 | TGTGCCAGCAGCCGAGCCCCAGGGGCTGGAAATGCCATATATTTT | CASSRAPGAGNAIYF
few | TRBJ2-7 | TRBD2 | TRBV20-1 | TGCAGTGCTAGAGAGGGTAGCGGGAGATATTACGAGCAGTACTTC | CSAREGSGRYYEQYF
many | TRBJ1-3 | TRBD1 | TRBV11-2 | TGTGCCAGCAGCATTGGGACAGCCTCTGGAAACACCATATATTTT | CASSIGTASGNTIYF
. | TRBJ2-1 | . | TRBV29-1 | TGCAGCGTTGAAGATCAATTAAAGTCCTACGATGAGCAGTTTTTC | CSVEDQLKSYDEQFF
. | TRBJ2-2 | . | TRBV12-3/TRBV12-4 | TGTGCCAGTAGCTTACAGGGCTGGAACACCGGGGACCTGTTTTTT | CASSLQGWNTGDLFF
. | TRBJ2-2 | . | TRBV12-3/TRBV12-4 | TGTGCCAGCAGCAACCTGAACAACGGGAACACCGGGGAGCTGTTTTTT | CASSNLNNGNTGELFF
. | TRBJ2-3 | TRBD2 | TRBV5-5 | TGTGCCAGGAGCTTGATTGCCGGACTAGCGGGGTTCACAGATACGCAGTATTTT | CARSLIAGLAGFTDTQYF
many | TRBJ1-6 | . | TRBV4-1 | TGCGCCAGCAGCGATCCGGGACGGCCTAATTCACCCCTCCACTTT | CASSDPGRPNSPLHF
. | TRBJ2-6 | . | TRBV5-1 | TGCGCCAGCAGCATCGGGACATTTATTGGACTCTCTGGGGCCAACGTCCTGACTTTC | CASSIGTFIGLSGANVLTF
few | TRBJ2-2 | . | TRBV7-9 | TGTGCCAGCAGCTTAATGCATACCGGGGAGCTATTTTTT | CASSLMHTGELFF
. | TRBJ2-2 | . | TRBV11-2 | TGCGCCAGCAGCACCTCCAGGGATCTTAACACCGGGGAGCTGTTTTTT | CASSTSRDLNTGELFF
. | TRBJ1-6 | . | TRBV6-5 | TGTGCCAGGAGTCCGGGCGGTAGGGCGCATTCACCCCTCCACTTT | CARSPGGRAHSPLHF
. | TRBJ2-3 | . | TRBV11-3 | TGTGTCTGCCAATCTGAGATCCGAGACATAGGCACAGACACGCAGTATTTT | CVCQSEIRDIGTDTQYF
. | TRBJ1-2 | . | TRBV11-2 | TGTGTCAGCAGCATCCTAGGGATAGGCAACCTTAACTATGGCTACACCTTC | CVSSILGIGNLNYGYTF
. | TRBJ2-7 | . | TRBV4-1 | TGCGCCAGCAGCCAGGGAGTGGGGGGCTCGCTCCCCTACGAGCAGTACTTC | CASSQGVGGSLPYEQYF
. | TRBJ2-5 | . | TRBV20-1 | TGCAGTGCACTCGGACAGGGGACGGGAGGGACCCAATACTTC | CSALGQGTGGTQYF
. | TRBJ1-5 | . | TRBV4-2 | TGTGCCAGAAGCCAAGATGAAAGGCAAAATCAGCCCCAGCATTTC | CARSQDERQNQPQHF
. | TRBJ2-1 | . | TRBV12-3/TRBV12-4 | TGTGCCAGCGCATACCGGGACCCCGTCGATGAGCAGTTCTTC | CASAYRDPVDEQFF
. | TRBJ2-7 | TRBD2 | TRBV5-1 | TGCGCCAGCAGCTTGCGGGGGGATGACGAGCAGTACTTC | CASSLRGDDEQYF
. | TRBJ2-3 | . | TRBV28 | TGTGCCGGCAGTTTAAGGGCAGATACGCAGTATTTT | CAGSLRADTQYF
few | TRBJ1-2 | . | TRBV5-5 | TGTGCCATCAGCTTGTCCCAGAACAGGCTCCCTAACTATGGCTACACCTTC | CAISLSQNRLPNYGYTF
many | TRBJ1-2 | . | TRBV6-2/TRBV6-3 | TGTGCCAGCATCTCAAAACGGGTCGGAACGGGGATCTATGGCTACACCTTC | CASISKRVGTGIYGYTF
. | TRBJ2-7 | . | TRBV20-1 | TGCAGTGCTCTCTTTCCAGCCTCCGAGCAGTACTTT | CSALFPASEQYF
. | TRBJ2-7 | . | TRBV20-1 | TGCAGTGCTAGAGATGGGAACATGGAGTACGAGCAGTACTTC | CSARDGNMEYEQYF
few | TRBJ2-1 | TRBD1 | TRBV7-2 | TGTGCCAGCAGCTTCTACAGGGGGAATGAGCAGTTCTTC | CASSFYRGNEQFF
. | TRBJ2-1 | TRBD2 | TRBV11-2 | TGTGTCGGCAGCTTTAATGCGGGAGGGAATAATGAGCAGTTCTTC | CVGSFNAGGNNEQFF
many | TRBJ2-7 | TRBD1 | TRBV5-4 | TGTGCCAGCAGCTCCCGGGACAGGGGAGACGAGCAGTACTTC | CASSSRDRGDEQYF